These 31 T cell receptor beta chains share one sample of origin, sequenced in a study of radiotherapy plus CTLA-4 blockade in lung cancer. The assay was immunoSEQ multiplex PCR, and TCRdb's table has in-frame clones only and misses some. The table shows 60,000 to 85,000 clones, with around 84% occurring only once. The sample in question was peripheral blood, obtained from a patient treated with radiotherapy plus ipilimumab. These receptor sequences come from a human donor with non-small cell lung cancer who had stable disease on radiotherapy plus ipilimumab.

The rearrangement joins TRBV2 to TRBJ2-3; TRBD2 might be the D (6 bases). Per germline, CDR1 SNHLY and CDR2 FYNNEI. Trimming shortened V by 7 bases and J by 3 bases, and 17 bases separated the two germline ends. The CDR3 length is 15 residues. The CDR3 bases are TGTGCCAGCAAGAGACGCCTAGCGATTACAGATACGCAGTATTTT. Its protein product is CASKRRLAITDTQYF.

With regard to this clone: Other DNA sequences in the sample encode the same CDR3. The rearrangement links TRBV6-5 to TRBJ2-2; unclear D gene. The length of the CDR3 is 14 residues. Trimming shortened V by 8 bases and J by 1 base, and 11 bases separated the two germline ends. Germline CDR1 MNHEY, CDR2 SVGAGI. This chain's CDR3 is CASAPRWNTGELFF. The CDR3 DNA reads TGTGCCAGCGCCCCGCGATGGAACACCGGGGAGCTGTTTTTT.

CDR3: CASSVGQGAYEQYF. CDR3 coding DNA: TGTGCCAGCAGCGTAGGGCAGGGGGCCTACGAGCAGTACTTC. The chain joins TRBV9 to TRBJ2-7, with 7 bases identical to TRBD1. In germline, CDR1 is SGDLS, CDR2 YYNGEE. The CDR3 length is 14 residues. V was clipped by 0 bases and J by 2 bases; unmatched bases: 2.

J is TRBJ2-5 and V is TRBV18, with 8 positions matching TRBD2. With V trimmed by 0 bases and J by 4 bases, 13 bases remained unmatched. CDR1 KGHSH and CDR2 LQKENI come from the germline V gene. The CDR3 consists of 18 residues. The CDR3 is CASSPPGLGGRRRETQYF. The CDR3 DNA is TGTGCCAGCTCACCACCGGGTCTCGGCGGGAGGCGGCGAGAGACCCAGTACTTC.

Only one count was recorded for this clone. The chain carries TRBV4-1 and TRBJ2-1, with 9 nucleotides matching TRBD2. The CDR3 is 16 amino acids. Germline V lookup: CDR1 MGHRA, CDR2 YSYEKL. J was trimmed by 4 bases and V by 4 bases; bases with no gene match: 8. This chain's CDR3 is CASSLSTSGPYNEQFF. The CDR3, as DNA: TGCGCCAGCAGCCTGTCGACTAGCGGTCCATACAATGAGCAGTTCTTC.

V and J are TRBV9 and TRBJ2-7; 7 bases agree with TRBD1. The CDR3 is made up of 14 amino acids. The V and J ends lost 2 bases and 2 bases, in that order; junction bases with no gene match: 4. Per the germline V gene, CDR1 is SGDLS and CDR2 is YYNGEE. The CDR3 sequence: CASSVQQGTYEQYF. As DNA, the CDR3 is TGTGCCAGCAGCGTTCAACAGGGGACCTACGAGCAGTACTTC. The full variable domain, with the rest looked up from reference TRBV9 and TRBJ2-7, is DSGVTQTPKHLITATGQRVTLRCSPRSGDLSVYWYQQSLDQGLQFLIQYYNGEERAKGNILERFSAQQFPDLHSELNLSSLELGDSALYFCASSVQQGTYEQYFGPGTRLTVT.

The CDR3 coding sequence is TGTGCCAGCAAAAACCCGGGGGCGCAGGATGGCTACACCTTC. Encoded protein: CASKNPGAQDGYTF. The chain has TRBV5-8 and TRBJ1-2, with D tentatively TRBD1 (6 bases). The CDR3 has 14 amino acids. Trimming stripped 6 bases from V and 6 bases from J, with 18 bases between. CDR1 SGHTS and CDR2 YDEGEE come from the germline V gene.

The chain recombines TRBV4-1 with TRBJ2-5; perhaps TRBD1 as D (6 bases). The end of the DNA fits TRBJ2-7 better, so the J call may be wrong. Per the germline V gene, CDR1 is MGHRA and CDR2 is YSYEKL. The CDR3 contains 14 residues. CDR3 nucleotides: TGCGCCAGCAGCCAACTGGACAGTTTGGACGAGCAGTACTTC. This sequence encodes CASSQLDSLDEQYF.

The rearrangement uses TRBV30 and TRBJ2-7, with 8 bases lining up with TRBD2. The CDR3 is 12 residues long. With V trimmed by 3 bases and J by 7 bases, 5 bases remained unmatched. The germline gives CDR1 GTSNPN, CDR2 SVGIG (reference sequence). The CDR3 sequence: CAWSGGGREQYF. CDR3 in DNA: TGTGCCTGGAGCGGGGGGGGCCGTGAGCAGTACTTC.

Here the CDR3 DNA reads TGTGCCAGCAGCTTAAGGTATTACGAGCAGTACTTC. Encoded protein: CASSLRYYEQYF. This rearrangement joins TRBV7-2 to TRBJ2-7; no definite D call. Germline loops: CDR1 SGHTA, CDR2 FQGNSA. This CDR3 is built from 12 residues. Trimming removed 2 bases from V and 4 bases from J, with 6 bases in between.

V usage is TRBV28 and J usage is TRBJ2-3, with a weak D call TRBD2 (5 bases). Trimming cost V 3 bases and J 8 bases, with 12 bases left between them. This CDR3 region has 13 residues. Germline CDR1 and CDR2: MDHEN and SYDVKM. The CDR3 DNA sequence: TGTGCCAGCAGTTTTCACGGCCGGGGTACGCAGTATTTT. Amino acids: CASSFHGRGTQYF.

The chain couples TRBV2 to TRBJ1-6; 7 bases fit TRBD1. This CDR3 is 15 amino acids long. V was pared by 6 bases and J by 4 bases, with 6 bases of the junction left unmatched. Germline V CDR1 and CDR2: SNHLY, FYNNEI. CDR3 residues: CASSAGTAYNSPLHF. Here the CDR3 DNA reads TGTGCCAGCAGCGCCGGGACAGCTTATAATTCACCCCTCCACTTT.

This clone was recorded only once. The chain carries TRBV5-1 and TRBJ1-6, with D possibly TRBD1 on 6 matching bases. CDR1 and CDR2 (germline): SGHRS, YFSETQ. The V and J ends lost 4 bases and 8 bases respectively, with 16 bases between them. This CDR3 has 15 residues. CDR3 sequence (DNA): TGCGCCAGCAGCCGGGCGGGGGGGCAAGATTCACCCCTCCACTTT. Amino acids: CASSRAGGQDSPLHF.

The chain employs TRBV19 and TRBJ1-5, with D perhaps TRBD1 (6 bases). The V gene lost 4 bases and the J gene lost 2 bases, with 15 bases spanning the gap. The CDR3 runs to 16 residues. CDR1 is LNHDA and CDR2 is SQIVND in the germline V gene (reference sequence). In DNA, the CDR3 is TGTGCCAGTAGTACCCACAGGGAACTAGGCAATCAGCCCCAGCATTTT. Protein sequence: CASSTHRELGNQPQHF.

This rearrangement joins TRBV5-1 to TRBJ1-2, with D unclear. The CDR3 consists of 14 residues. Trimming cost V 0 bases and J 2 bases, with 8 bases left between them. Germline V gene lookup returns CDR1 SGHRS and CDR2 YFSETQ. In DNA, the CDR3 is TGCGCCAGCAGCTTGGTTCCAGGCAACTATGGCTACACCTTC. Residues: CASSLVPGNYGYTF. The variable domain in full, completed from reference TRBV5-1 and TRBJ1-2, reads KAGVTQTPRYLIKTRGQQVTLSCSPISGHRSVSWYQQTPGQGLQFLFEYFSETQRNKGNFPGRFSGRQFSNSRSEMNVSTLELGDSALYLCASSLVPGNYGYTFGSGTRLTVV.

V and J are TRBV5-6 and TRBJ2-2; TRBD1 aligns across 11 bases. V shed 1 base, J shed 4 bases, and the junction held 3 bases outside the gene matches. The germline CDR1 and CDR2 sequences are SGHDT and YYEEEE. The CDR3 consists of 16 residues. As DNA, the CDR3 is TGTGCCAGCAGCTTGATGGACAGGGGGCTCACCGGGGAGCTGTTTTTT. It yields the protein CASSLMDRGLTGELFF.

This rearrangement joins TRBV27 to TRBJ1-5; D possibly corresponds to TRBD1 (6 bases). V lost 3 bases to trimming and J lost 1 base, with 10 bases between them. Germline V gives CDR1 MNHEY, CDR2 SMNVEV (reference sequence). The CDR3 is 15 amino acids. The CDR3 DNA is TGTGCCAGCAGTTTCACAGGGCCGAGCAATCAGCCCCAGCATTTT. The encoded protein is CASSFTGPSNQPQHF.

The CDR3 loop reads CASSEEKAVYGYTF. CDR3 coding DNA: TGTGCCAGCAGTGAAGAAAAAGCTGTCTATGGCTACACCTTC. The chain links TRBV2 to TRBJ1-2, with unresolved D. The V end was cut by 1 base, the J end by 4 bases, with 10 bases between. Germline-derived CDR1 and CDR2 are SNHLY and FYNNEI. CDR3 length: 14 residues.

This rearrangement joins TRBV30 to TRBJ2-5; TRBD2 matches at 9 bases. Germline loops: CDR1 GTSNPN, CDR2 SVGIG (reference sequence). There are 14 residues in the CDR3. The trim removed 1 base at V and 5 bases at J, leaving 5 bases unmatched. The CDR3 region is CAWSGSGRGETQYF. The CDR3 DNA follows: TGTGCCTGGAGTGGTAGCGGGAGAGGGGAGACCCAGTACTTC.

V gene TRBV28 combines with J gene TRBJ1-5; D is unresolved. The CDR3 totals 13 residues. Germline V gene sequence: CDR1 MDHEN, CDR2 SYDVKM. Trimming removed 1 base from V and 11 bases from J, with 12 bases in between. The CDR3 nucleotides read TGTGCCAGCAGTTTATTCGGGGAGGATTCCCAGCATTTT. Its protein is CASSLFGEDSQHF.

The genes are TRBV5-6 and TRBJ1-6, with D possibly TRBD1 on 5 matching bases. Trimming removed 3 bases from V and 8 bases from J, with 15 bases in between. This CDR3 has 15 amino acids. Germline assignment: CDR1 SGHDT and CDR2 YYEEEE. DNA for the CDR3: TGTGCCAGCAGCTCCCGGCGGGGCGCGTATTCACCCCTCCACTTT. Protein product: CASSSRRGAYSPLHF.

This CDR3 reads CASSLVGGRQFF. CDR3 DNA: TGTGCCAGCAGCTTAGTGGGGGGCAGGCAGTTCTTC. The V call is TRBV7-9, the J call TRBJ2-1; D is perhaps TRBD1 or TRBD2 (6 bases each). The germline CDR1 and CDR2 sequences are SEHNR and FQNEAQ (reference sequence). The V end was cut by 1 base, the J end by 12 bases, with 10 bases between. The CDR3 runs 12 residues.

The chain joins TRBV5-6 to TRBJ2-7, with D perhaps matching TRBD1 (5 bases). Germline CDR1 and CDR2: SGHDT and YYEEEE. The V end lost 0 bases, the J end lost 2 bases, and 9 bases lay between the germline ends. This CDR3 region has 14 residues. DNA for the CDR3: TGTGCCAGCAGCTTGGGGGTGACAGCCTACGAGCAGTACTTC. Encoded protein: CASSLGVTAYEQYF.

The V call is TRBV28, the J call TRBJ1-1; 7 bases agree with TRBD1. This CDR3 is 16 amino acids long. The V gene's germline CDR1 is MDHEN and CDR2 SYDVKM. J lost 5 bases, V lost 0 bases, and 9 bases had no gene match. CDR3 sequence: CASSLWGSTGVTEAFF. CDR3 nucleotide sequence: TGTGCCAGCAGTTTATGGGGTTCAACAGGGGTTACTGAAGCTTTCTTT.

The chain links TRBV5-1 to TRBJ2-7; TRBD1 agrees at 7 bases. V lost 0 bases and J lost 7; bases outside the gene matches: 7. Germline CDR1 SGHRS, CDR2 YFSETQ. This CDR3 region has 14 residues. CDR3 in amino acids: CASSLANTGEEQYF. CDR3 bases: TGCGCCAGCAGCTTGGCCAACACAGGGGAGGAGCAGTACTTC.

The chain has TRBV9 and TRBJ1-5, with D tentatively TRBD1 (5 bases). The V and J ends lost 2 bases and 4 bases respectively, with 7 bases between them. CDR3 length: 13 amino acids. CDR1 SGDLS and CDR2 YYNGEE come from the germline V gene. The CDR3 loop is CASSVGTNQPQHF. The CDR3, as DNA: TGTGCCAGCAGCGTCGGGACTAATCAGCCCCAGCATTTT.

The rearrangement links TRBV9 to TRBJ2-4, with D uncertain. With 3 bases removed from V and 0 bases from J, the gap between germline ends came to 13 bases. CDR3 length: 16 amino acids. Per the germline V gene, CDR1 is SGDLS and CDR2 is YYNGEE. CDR3: CASSALETAAKNIQYF. Written as DNA, the CDR3 is TGTGCCAGCAGCGCCTTGGAGACTGCAGCCAAAAACATTCAGTACTTC.

The V gene is TRBV5-1, the J gene TRBJ1-4; TRBD1 is a possible D gene (6 bases). Per the germline V gene, CDR1 is SGHRS and CDR2 is YFSETQ. The CDR3 extends over 14 amino acids. V was pared by 1 base and J by 6 bases, with 10 bases between. Here the CDR3 reads CASSLSRGDEKLFF. CDR3 coding DNA: TGCGCCAGCAGCTTGTCAAGGGGGGATGAAAAACTGTTTTTT.

This chain uses TRBV5-5 with TRBJ2-7; 11 bases line up with TRBD2. With 2 bases clipped from V and 5 bases from J, the junction kept 3 bases outside the gene matches. The CDR3 covers 14 residues. Germline CDR1 SGHKS, CDR2 YYEKEE (reference sequence). Here the CDR3 reads CASSFPTSGDEQYF. The CDR3 DNA reads TGTGCCAGCAGCTTTCCGACTAGCGGGGACGAGCAGTACTTC.

The rearrangement joins TRBV10-2 to TRBJ2-7, with D hard to call. In germline, CDR1 is WSHSY, CDR2 SAAADI. The length of the CDR3 is 12 residues. V shed 4 bases and J shed 3 bases, with 7 bases lying between them. The CDR3 region is CASSGGNYEQYF. In nucleotides, the CDR3 is TGCGCCAGCAGTGGTGGCAACTACGAGCAGTACTTC.

This chain connects TRBV2 to TRBJ1-5; D remains ambiguous. Germline assignment: CDR1 SNHLY and CDR2 FYNNEI. The V end was cut by 2 bases, the J end by 0 bases, with 11 bases between. This CDR3 region has 16 residues. CDR3: CASSERAANSNQPQHF. The DNA for the CDR3 is TGTGCCAGCAGTGAACGGGCAGCTAATAGCAATCAGCCCCAGCATTTT. Complete variable domain (other parts from reference TRBV2 and TRBJ1-5): EPEVTQTPSHQVTQMGQEVILRCVPISNHLYFYWYRQILGQKVEFLVSFYNNEISEKSEIFDDQFSVERPDGSNFTLKIRSTKLEDSAMYFCASSERAANSNQPQHFGDGTRLSIL.